Listed below are T cell receptor beta chains from one sample, sequenced in a study of T cell repertoires in aging, cancer and after chemotherapy. Via MiXCR, TCRdb re-called the multiplex PCR reads, giving one row per CDR3 protein. The sample includes 9,500 to 13,000 distinct CDR3 sequences, less than 30% of them seen just once. Material: blood. These receptors were obtained from a human donor in good health. The CDR3 runs from the conserved cysteine through the conserved F or W. Fields, in order: J gene, V gene, clone size, D gene, CDR3 protein, CDR3 DNA. The D gene is left open where the match is weak. Clone size is given for some rows only: seen once, a few or many times, or a class if the clone is expanded.

j_call: TRBJ1-5; v_call: TRBV6-6; clone_size: NA; d_call: NA; cdr3_aa: CASSYVPDSAVLGNQPQHF; cdr3_nt: TGTGCCAGCAGTTACGTTCCTGACAGCGCCGTCCTGGGCAATCAGCCCCAGCATTTT
j_call: TRBJ2-1; v_call: TRBV29-1; clone_size: medium-sized; d_call: TRBD2; cdr3_aa: CSVEDHLSGRDTYNEQFF; cdr3_nt: TGCAGCGTTGAAGACCACCTCAGCGGGAGAGACACCTACAATGAGCAGTTCTTC
j_call: TRBJ2-5; v_call: TRBV10-2; clone_size: NA; d_call: NA; cdr3_aa: CASSPSETPQETQYF; cdr3_nt: TGCGCCAGCAGTCCTAGCGAGACCCCACAAGAGACCCAGTACTTC
j_call: TRBJ1-1; v_call: TRBV7-9; clone_size: medium-sized; d_call: NA; cdr3_aa: CATITPGTEAFF; cdr3_nt: TGTGCCACCATTACCCCGGGCACTGAAGCTTTCTTT
j_call: TRBJ2-1; v_call: TRBV6-5; clone_size: medium-sized; d_call: TRBD2; cdr3_aa: CASSYGIAGLLYNEQFF; cdr3_nt: TGTGCCAGCAGTTACGGGATAGCGGGATTACTTTACAATGAGCAGTTCTTC
j_call: TRBJ1-5; v_call: TRBV19; clone_size: medium-sized; d_call: NA; cdr3_aa: CASSGGYGNQPQHF; cdr3_nt: TGTGCCAGTAGTGGAGGATATGGCAATCAGCCCCAGCATTTT
j_call: TRBJ2-2; v_call: TRBV6-5; clone_size: medium-sized; d_call: NA; cdr3_aa: CASRVSGELFF; cdr3_nt: TGTGCCAGCAGGGTGTCCGGGGAGCTGTTTTTT
j_call: TRBJ1-1; v_call: TRBV20-1; clone_size: few; d_call: NA; cdr3_aa: CSAQQQNTEAFF; cdr3_nt: TGCAGTGCTCAACAGCAGAACACTGAAGCTTTCTTT
j_call: TRBJ2-2; v_call: TRBV10-3; clone_size: once; d_call: TRBD2; cdr3_aa: CAISPTSGLNTGELFF; cdr3_nt: TGTGCCATCAGCCCCACTAGCGGATTAAACACCGGGGAGCTGTTTTTT
j_call: TRBJ2-7; v_call: TRBV20-1; clone_size: NA; d_call: TRBD2; cdr3_aa: CSARAIAGLSYEQYF; cdr3_nt: TGCAGTGCTAGAGCCATAGCGGGACTTTCCTACGAGCAGTACTTC
j_call: TRBJ2-1; v_call: TRBV28; clone_size: few; d_call: NA; cdr3_aa: CASSLAGYNEQFF; cdr3_nt: TGTGCCAGCAGTTTAGCCGGGTACAATGAGCAGTTCTTC
j_call: TRBJ2-1; v_call: TRBV7-9; clone_size: few; d_call: TRBD1; cdr3_aa: CASSLPQGAIYNEQFF; cdr3_nt: TGTGCCAGCAGCTTACCACAGGGGGCTATTTACAATGAGCAGTTCTTC